The clone carrying this T cell receptor (beta chain) has a handful of counts. Participants, about 18 to 89 years old, spanned about two dozen US areas. Participants' reported clinical history set cohort assignment. This sample was taken from a study of blood T cell repertoires in COVID-19. Study information: The cDNA or gDNA used as material had been derived from T cells, B-cell-depleted T cells, or PBMCs.

Per the study methods: Using reference gene primer amplification, nucleated cell counts were estimated. The repertoire was sequenced with immunoSEQ multiplex PCR; TCRdb's copy has only in-frame clones and lacks some. The DNA gave D and trimming, while V, J and clone size come from that table. The sample lists around 250,000 clones, about 81% occurring once. The CDR3 spans 20 residues. Germline CDR1 reads PRHDT; CDR2 reads FYEKMQ (reference sequence). V trimming: 5 bases; J trimming: 0 bases; junction bases outside the gene matches: 18. The sequencing sample was made of PBMCs or T cells enriched from blood (not recorded which). V usage is TRBV13 and J usage is TRBJ2-3; 9 nucleotides agree with TRBD2. This clonotype was obtained from a young man with acute COVID-19. The CDR3 protein is CASSPSPEGLALPSTDTQYF. The CDR3 region has the DNA TGTGCCAGCAGCCCCTCCCCGGAGGGACTAGCCCTCCCCAGCACAGATACGCAGTATTTT.